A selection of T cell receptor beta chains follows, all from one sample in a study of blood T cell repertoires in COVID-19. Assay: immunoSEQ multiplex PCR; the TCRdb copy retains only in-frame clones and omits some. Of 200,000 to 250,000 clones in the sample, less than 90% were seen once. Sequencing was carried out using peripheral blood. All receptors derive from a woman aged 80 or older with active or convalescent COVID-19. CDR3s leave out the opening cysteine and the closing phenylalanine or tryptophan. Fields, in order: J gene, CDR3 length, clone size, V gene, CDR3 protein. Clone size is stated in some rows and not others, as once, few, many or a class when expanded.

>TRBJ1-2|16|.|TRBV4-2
ASSQYPGQAAYKYGYT
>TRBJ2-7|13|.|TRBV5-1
ASSLVAGGPYEQY
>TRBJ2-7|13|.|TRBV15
ATSSLASGRYEQY
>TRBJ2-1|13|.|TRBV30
AWSRQGAGYNEQF
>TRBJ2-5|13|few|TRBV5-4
ASSVSGGYQETQY
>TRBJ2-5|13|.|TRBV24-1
ATSDRRGTQETQY
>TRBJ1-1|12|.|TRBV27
ASSLSGGNTEAF
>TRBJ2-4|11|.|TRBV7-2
ASSSPSVNIQY
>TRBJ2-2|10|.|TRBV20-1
SASRGAGELF
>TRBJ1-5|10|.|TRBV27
ASSTMNQPQH
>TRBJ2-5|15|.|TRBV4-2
ASSQDGTSGSGETQY
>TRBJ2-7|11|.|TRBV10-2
ASSASGSGEQY
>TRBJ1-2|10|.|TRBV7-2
ASRLASYGYT
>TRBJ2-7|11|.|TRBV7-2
ASSLSMIVEQY
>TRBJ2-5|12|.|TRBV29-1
SVLFGLAQETQY
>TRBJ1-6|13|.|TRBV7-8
ASSEDRLGNSPLH
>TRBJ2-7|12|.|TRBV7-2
ASSLVGQSYEQY
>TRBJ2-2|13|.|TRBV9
ASSGGTGVTGELF
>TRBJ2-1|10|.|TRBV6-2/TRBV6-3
ASSYSGVWEF
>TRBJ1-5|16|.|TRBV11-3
ASSSNGTGLYSNQPQH
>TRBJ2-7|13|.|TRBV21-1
ASSKSEGARYEQY
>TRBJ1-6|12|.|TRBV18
ASSLDIYNSPLH
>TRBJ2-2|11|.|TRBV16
ASSPSGQGLLF
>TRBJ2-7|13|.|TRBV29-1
SVEAGDRVNYEQY
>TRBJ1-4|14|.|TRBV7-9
ASSLGYSGTGEKLF
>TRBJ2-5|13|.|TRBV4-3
ASSQGQGVQETQY
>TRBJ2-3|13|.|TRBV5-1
ASSLGGSSGDTQY
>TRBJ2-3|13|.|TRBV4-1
ASSQVGLSTDTQY
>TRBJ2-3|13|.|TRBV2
ASSENARVTDTQY
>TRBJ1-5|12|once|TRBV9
ASSGGQADQPQH
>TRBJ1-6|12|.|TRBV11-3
ASSLRTASSPLH
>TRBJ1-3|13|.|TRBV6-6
ASTSTGRSGNTIY
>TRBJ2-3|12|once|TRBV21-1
ATHRLASTDTQY
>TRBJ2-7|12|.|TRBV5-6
ASSFYRVDHEQY
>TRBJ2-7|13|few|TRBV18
ASSPQEGATYEQY
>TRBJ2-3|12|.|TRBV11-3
ASSLVRDADTQY
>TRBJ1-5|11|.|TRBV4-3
ASSQQLVQPQH
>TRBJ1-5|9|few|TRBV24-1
ATMGGQPQH
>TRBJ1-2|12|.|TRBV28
ASSSTGELEGYT
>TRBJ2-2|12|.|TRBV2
ASRGDRETGELF
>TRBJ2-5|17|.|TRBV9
ASSVAGGALAGKQETQY
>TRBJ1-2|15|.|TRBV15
ATSRTPGFDRNYGYT
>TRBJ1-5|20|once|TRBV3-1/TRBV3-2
ASSQGGLRTGAGKSGNQPQH
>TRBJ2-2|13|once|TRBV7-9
ASSPDYLDTGELF
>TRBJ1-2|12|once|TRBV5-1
ASSPRTPRGGYT
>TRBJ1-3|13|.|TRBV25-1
ASSETQGSGNTIY
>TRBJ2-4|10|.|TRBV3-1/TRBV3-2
ASSDDRNIQY
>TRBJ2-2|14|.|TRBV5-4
ASSRGLAGNTGELF
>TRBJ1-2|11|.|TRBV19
ASTRTGQSGYT
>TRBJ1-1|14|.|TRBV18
ASSPGGVGADTEAF
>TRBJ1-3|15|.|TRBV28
ASSLLGQIPSGNTIY
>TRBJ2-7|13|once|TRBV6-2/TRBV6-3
ASSWGGGPSYEQY
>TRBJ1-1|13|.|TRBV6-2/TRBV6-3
ASSYSPGGRTEAF
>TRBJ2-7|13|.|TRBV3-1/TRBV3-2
ASSQARTGAYEQY
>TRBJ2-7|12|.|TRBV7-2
ASSLQGSPYEQY
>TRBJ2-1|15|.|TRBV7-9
ASSLGVGVSSYNEQF
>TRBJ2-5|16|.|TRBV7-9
ASSLERGTIEIPETQY
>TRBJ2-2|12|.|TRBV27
ASTREGSTGELF
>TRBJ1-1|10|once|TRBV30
AWSGRGRRAF